The 9 T cell receptor beta chains in this list originate from one sample, sequenced in a study of T cell changes during pregnancy in multiple sclerosis. The assay was immunoSEQ multiplex PCR, and TCRdb's table has in-frame clones only and misses some. The table shows approximately 30,000 clones, with approximately 88% occurring only once. Sequencing was performed on CD8+ T cells from peripheral blood mononuclear cells, taken in the first trimester of pregnancy. These receptors all stem from a female donor with multiple sclerosis, enrolled in a pregnancy study.

This clone was seen once. The chain is built from TRBV28 and TRBJ2-7; TRBD2 matches at 8 bases. Germline lookup yields CDR1 MDHEN and CDR2 SYDVKM. The CDR3 covers 15 residues. V shed 6 bases and J 5 bases; nucleotides not matched to a gene: 12. CDR3 sequence (DNA): TGTGCCAGCAGCGGGAGGGGACTCCTTCGGGACGAGCAGTACTTC. Amino acids: CASSGRGLLRDEQYF.

The gene calls are TRBV27 and TRBJ2-3, with 9 bases matching TRBD1. The V segment lost 6 bases and the J segment 3 bases; nucleotides outside the gene matches: 7. This CDR3 region has 15 residues. Per germline, CDR1 MNHEY and CDR2 SMNVEV (reference sequence). CDR3 loop: CASSWWGQGTDTQYF. The CDR3 DNA is TGTGCCAGCAGCTGGTGGGGACAGGGAACAGATACGCAGTATTTT.

V is TRBV6-4 and J is TRBJ2-3; 8 bases align to TRBD2. V shed 5 bases, J shed 2 bases, and the junction held 3 bases outside the gene matches. CDR3 length: 14 amino acids. CDR1 MRHNA and CDR2 SNTAGT come from the germline V gene. CDR3 sequence (DNA): TGTGCCAGCAGTAGCGGGGGCCCCACAGATACGCAGTATTTT. It specifies CASSSGGPTDTQYF.

The chain recombines TRBV5-1 with TRBJ2-3, with D maybe TRBD2 (5 bases). The CDR3 is 15 amino acids. Germline loops: CDR1 SGHRS, CDR2 YFSETQ. The V gene lost 1 base and the J gene lost 6 bases, with 15 bases spanning the gap. CDR3 in amino acids: CASSLTGRAPDTQYF. The CDR3 DNA follows: TGCGCCAGCAGCTTGACGGGAAGAGCACCGGATACGCAGTATTTT. The entire variable domain, with the rest obtained from reference TRBV5-1 and TRBJ2-3, is as follows: KAGVTQTPRYLIKTRGQQVTLSCSPISGHRSVSWYQQTPGQGLQFLFEYFSETQRNKGNFPGRFSGRQFSNSRSEMNVSTLELGDSALYLCASSLTGRAPDTQYFGPGTRLTVL.

This chain connects TRBV18 to TRBJ2-3; 9 nucleotides align to TRBD2. Germline CDR1 KGHSH, CDR2 LQKENI. V shed 6 bases and J 4 bases; nucleotides not matched to a gene: 5. This CDR3 region has 14 residues. The CDR3 sequence: CASSSGGGADTQYF. Here the CDR3 DNA reads TGTGCCAGCTCTAGCGGGGGTGGCGCAGATACGCAGTATTTT.

The V gene is TRBV4-3, the J gene TRBJ1-6; a weak D match, TRBD1 (5 bases). Germline V lookup: CDR1 LGHNA, CDR2 YSLEER. The V and J ends lost 0 bases and 3 bases respectively, with 18 bases between them. The CDR3 has 19 amino acids. CDR3 region: CASSQDGISGGFYNSPLHF. The CDR3 DNA reads TGCGCCAGCAGCCAAGACGGGATAAGTGGGGGGTTCTATAATTCACCCCTCCACTTT.

This clone has a single count. The rearrangement links TRBV28 to TRBJ1-3; D unresolved. Germline loops: CDR1 MDHEN, CDR2 SYDVKM. The CDR3 length is 10 residues. CDR3 amino acids: CVHSGNTIYF. Here the CDR3 DNA reads TGTGTCCACTCTGGAAACACCATATATTTT.

This clone was observed once. This chain links TRBV9 with TRBJ1-2; D remains unclear. The CDR3 contains 12 residues. V was shortened by 1 base and J by 6 bases, with 7 bases between the two germline ends. Looked up from germline, CDR1 is SGDLS and CDR2 is YYNGEE. CDR3 bases: TGTGCCAGCAGCGTATACCGAGATGGCTACACCTTC. Its translation is CASSVYRDGYTF.

The genes are TRBV10-1 and TRBJ2-5; TRBD1 matches at 9 bases. V lost 6 bases and J lost 5; bases outside the gene matches: 4. This CDR3 is 13 amino acids long. Germline V gene sequence: CDR1 WNHNN, CDR2 SYGVQD (reference sequence). The CDR3 reads CASSSTGGETQYF. The CDR3 nucleotides read TGCGCCAGCAGCTCAACAGGGGGCGAGACCCAGTACTTC.